Reported below is one T cell receptor beta chain. The record originates from a study of technical replicates of blood from several donors. Profiling relied on immunoSEQ multiplex PCR, and the TCRdb table lists in-frame clones only, not all of them. Here the sample spans tens of thousands of clones, 95% to 97% being singletons. The CDR3 runs 17 residues. Between the trimmed V and J ends, which lost 1 base and 4 bases, there was a span of 19 bases. Germline V gene sequence: CDR1 LGHNA, CDR2 YSLEER. This TCR derives from a human donor in good health. This sequence joins TRBV4-3 and TRBJ1-2; D call uncertain. The sequenced sample was T cells isolated from PBMCs. In DNA, the CDR3 is TGCGCCAGCAGCCAAGGCCCTTTGGAGCGCCGCTTCTATGGCTACACCTTC. It codes for CASSQGPLERRFYGYTF.